The next 25 T cell receptor beta chains were all read from a single sample in a study of control samples from healthy donors and cancer patients. Libraries were prepared by immunoSEQ multiplex PCR; TCRdb keeps only in-frame clonotypes and omits some of them. Altogether about 71,000 clones are present, roughly 90% being singletons, with the ten largest covering around 19%. Material: PBMCs. These receptors came from a man aged 60-69 years with lung cancer.

The chain couples TRBV7-9 to TRBJ1-5; D unresolved. Germline CDR1 and CDR2: SEHNR and FQNEAQ (reference sequence). The germline V and J ends were trimmed by 3 bases and 3 bases, with 6 bases remaining between them. The CDR3 consists of 13 residues. CDR3 sequence reads: CASSFGPNQPQHF. CDR3 nucleotide sequence: TGTGCCAGCAGCTTTGGCCCCAATCAGCCCCAGCATTTT.

This chain uses TRBV12-3 or TRBV12-4 with TRBJ1-3; D gene unclear. Trimming took 1 base from V and 5 from J, leaving 6 bases between them. This CDR3 comprises 13 residues. CDR3 amino acids: CASSLGSRNTIYF. CDR3 DNA: TGTGCCAGCAGTTTAGGATCTAGAAACACCATATATTTT.

J is TRBJ1-6 and V is TRBV5-1; possibly TRBD1 for D (5 bases). V lost 2 bases and J 8 bases, leaving 14 bases between the germline ends. There are 15 residues in the CDR3. Germline-derived CDR1 and CDR2 are SGHRS and YFSETQ. Here the CDR3 reads CASSFWGDSDSPLHF. CDR3 DNA: TGCGCCAGCAGCTTTTGGGGGGACTCTGATTCACCCCTCCACTTT.

This CDR3 is CASSSGGGPYGYTF. CDR3 nucleotide sequence: TGCGCCAGCAGCTCCGGGGGTGGTCCATATGGCTACACCTTC. J is TRBJ1-2 and V is TRBV5-1; TRBD1 is a possible D gene (5 bases). V gave up 3 bases and J gave up 5 bases, with 14 bases separating them. This CDR3 region has 14 residues. The V gene's germline CDR1 is SGHRS and CDR2 YFSETQ.

The rearrangement joins TRBV24-1 to TRBJ1-2; TRBD1 is a possible D gene (6 bases). Germline CDR1 and CDR2: KGHDR and SFDVKD. This CDR3 has 15 amino acids. V was clipped by 3 bases and J by 7 bases, with 17 bases between them. The CDR3 loop is CATSDATGRGGGYTF. The CDR3 bases are TGTGCCACCAGTGATGCCACAGGGAGGGGTGGTGGCTACACCTTC.

The V and J genes are TRBV6-1 and TRBJ2-5; 7 positions match TRBD2. The germline V gene encodes CDR1 MNHNS and CDR2 SASEGT. This CDR3 is built from 13 residues. V trimming: 3 bases; J trimming: 3 bases; junction bases outside the gene matches: 1. In nucleotides, the CDR3 is TGTGCCAGCAGTGAGGGGGGGGAAGAGACCCAGTACTTC. It is translated as CASSEGGEETQYF.

This clone was seen only once. V and J are TRBV7-9 and TRBJ1-2; D is ambiguous. Germline CDR1 is SEHNR and CDR2 is FQNEAQ (reference sequence). The length of the CDR3 is 14 residues. V lost 4 bases and J 4 bases, leaving 13 bases between the germline ends. For the CDR3, the DNA is TGTGCCAGCAGCTCGGGCAGTTTTTCCTATGGCTACACCTTC. Translated, it gives CASSSGSFSYGYTF.

This chain joins TRBV6-5 and TRBJ2-1, with a tentative D call TRBD1 (6 bases). The V gene's germline CDR1 is MNHEY and CDR2 SVGAGI. CDR3 length: 14 amino acids. The V end was cut by 0 bases, the J end by 8 bases, with 11 bases between. As DNA, the CDR3 is TGTGCCAGCAGTTACTCGACAGGAACCTATGAGCAGTTCTTC. It codes for CASSYSTGTYEQFF.

The chain links TRBV6-6 to TRBJ2-3; D not certain. This CDR3 is built from 15 residues. The V gene lost 7 bases and the J gene lost 0 bases, with 14 bases spanning the gap. The germline CDR1 and CDR2 sequences are MNHNY and SVGAGI (reference sequence). CDR3 sequence reads: CASTTPRSSTDTQYF. Here the CDR3 DNA reads TGTGCCAGCACCACGCCCCGGTCTAGCACAGATACGCAGTATTTT.

This rearrangement joins TRBV7-3 to TRBJ2-3; tentatively, D is TRBD1 or TRBD2 (6 bases each). The CDR3 is made up of 14 amino acids. V lost 1 base and J 5 bases, leaving 10 bases between the germline ends. CDR1 is SGHTA, CDR2 FQGTGA, per germline. The CDR3 is CASSLRGAEDTQYF. In DNA form, the CDR3 reads TGTGCCAGCAGCTTAAGGGGGGCCGAAGATACGCAGTATTTT. The complete variable domain, with remaining parts taken from reference TRBV7-3 and TRBJ2-3, reads GAGVSQTPSNKVTEKGKYVELRCDPISGHTALYWYRQSLGQGPEFLIYFQGTGAADDSGLPNDRFFAVRPEGSVSTLKIQRTERGDSAVYLCASSLRGAEDTQYFGPGTRLTVL.

The chain employs TRBV4-1 and TRBJ2-5, with D possibly matching TRBD2 (5 bases). Trimming removed 3 bases at V and 4 bases at J, with 6 bases between. The CDR3 has 12 amino acids. The germline CDR1 and CDR2 sequences are MGHRA and YSYEKL. The DNA of the CDR3 is TGCGCCAGCAGCCATGGAGGAGAGACCCAGTACTTC. Translating gives CASSHGGETQYF.

This clone has only a few counts. The chain is built from TRBV2 and TRBJ2-7; the D gene is possibly TRBD2 (6 bases). The CDR3 has 16 residues. V lost 2 bases and J lost 5, with 19 bases in between. The V gene's germline CDR1 is SNHLY and CDR2 FYNNEI. CDR3 residues: CASSEMAFGRRDEQYF. CDR3 sequence (DNA): TGTGCCAGCAGTGAAATGGCCTTCGGGAGACGGGACGAGCAGTACTTC. Supplemented by reference TRBV2 and TRBJ2-7, the full variable domain reads EPEVTQTPSHQVTQMGQEVILRCVPISNHLYFYWYRQILGQKVEFLVSFYNNEISEKSEIFDDQFSVERPDGSNFTLKIRSTKLEDSAMYFCASSEMAFGRRDEQYFGPGTRLTVT.

The V and J genes are TRBV12-5 and TRBJ2-1; 7 bases agree with TRBD2. With 3 bases clipped from V and 9 bases from J, the junction kept 5 bases outside the gene matches. Germline V lookup: CDR1 LGHNT, CDR2 FRNRAP. The CDR3 has 13 residues. In DNA form, the CDR3 reads TGTGCTAGTGGTTTCCGCGGGGAGGGTGAGCAGTTCTTC. Translation: CASGFRGEGEQFF.

The rearrangement links TRBV18 to TRBJ2-1; tentatively, D is TRBD2 (6 bases). The CDR3 sequence is 14 residues long. The germline V gene has CDR1 KGHSH and CDR2 LQKENI. Trimming pared 6 bases from V and 8 bases from J, leaving 17 bases between. CDR3 coding DNA: TGTGCCAGCTCCCCGGGACTTAACTCTGATGAGCAGTTCTTC. Its protein product is CASSPGLNSDEQFF.

The V call is TRBV13, the J call TRBJ2-2, with D tentatively TRBD1 or TRBD2 (5 bases each). With 4 bases removed from V and 3 bases from J, the gap between germline ends came to 12 bases. CDR1 is PRHDT, CDR2 FYEKMQ, per germline (reference sequence). The CDR3 runs 15 residues. The CDR3 DNA sequence: TGTGCCAGCAGCTCCCCGGGACGGGACACCGGGGAGCTGTTTTTT. Translated: CASSSPGRDTGELFF. Full variable domain (missing parts from reference TRBV13 and TRBJ2-2): AAGVIQSPRHLIKEKRETATLKCYPIPRHDTVYWYQQGPGQDPQFLISFYEKMQSDKGSIPDRFSAQQFSDYHSELNMSSLELGDSALYFCASSSPGRDTGELFFGEGSRLTVL.

In its sample, this clone was seen a few times. J is TRBJ1-5 and V is TRBV24-1; 7 bases are shared with TRBD1. Germline CDR1 KGHDR, CDR2 SFDVKD. J was trimmed by 0 bases and V by 9 bases; bases with no gene match: 7. CDR3 length equals 15 residues. CDR3 protein: CATPTGRSSNQPQHF. DNA of the CDR3: TGTGCCACCCCGACAGGGCGGAGTAGCAATCAGCCCCAGCATTTT.

CDR3 sequence (DNA): TGCGCCAGCAGCTTGGCCCCCACTGGGCTACAAGAGACCCAGTACTTC. Amino acids: CASSLAPTGLQETQYF. The chain uses TRBV5-1 and TRBJ2-5; D unresolved. V was shortened by 0 bases and J by 2 bases, with 14 bases between the two germline ends. CDR1 and CDR2 (germline): SGHRS, YFSETQ. The CDR3 has 16 amino acids.

The chain employs TRBV5-6 and TRBJ1-4, with unresolved D. The CDR3 has 15 residues. Germline CDR1 SGHDT, CDR2 YYEEEE. V lost 5 bases and J lost 3, with 14 bases in between. The CDR3 region has the DNA TGTGCCAGCAGGAATGGATTGGAGCCTAATGAAAAACTGTTTTTT. Translation: CASRNGLEPNEKLFF.

The V call is TRBV9, the J call TRBJ1-4, with D maybe TRBD1 (5 bases). Trimming shortened V by 3 bases and J by 8 bases, and 17 bases separated the two germline ends. Looked up from germline, CDR1 is SGDLS and CDR2 is YYNGEE. CDR3 size: 15 residues. The DNA of the CDR3 is TGTGCCAGCAGCGAGGGATCCGGGGACCCCGAAAAACTGTTTTTT. This sequence encodes CASSEGSGDPEKLFF.

This clone is a singleton in its sample. This rearrangement joins TRBV6-5 to TRBJ1-1; D is uncertain. From germline, CDR1 is MNHEY and CDR2 SVGAGI. V was pared by 8 bases and J by 0 bases, with 13 bases between. The CDR3 covers 14 residues. CDR3 loop: CASHRPGMNTEAFF. The CDR3 coding sequence is TGTGCCAGCCATAGGCCCGGGATGAACACTGAAGCTTTCTTT.

This rearrangement joins TRBV7-3 to TRBJ2-7, with D possibly matching TRBD1 (6 bases). Germline V gives CDR1 SGHTA, CDR2 FQGTGA. Trimming stripped 0 bases from V and 3 bases from J, with 15 bases between. CDR3 length: 16 residues. The CDR3 here is CASSLTGIEGGYEQYF. DNA for the CDR3: TGTGCCAGCAGCTTAACGGGGATTGAAGGGGGCTACGAGCAGTACTTC.

CDR3 sequence: CGTATGRTDTEAFF. CDR3 in DNA: TGTGGGACCGCCACAGGTCGCACAGACACTGAAGCTTTCTTT. This chain links TRBV6-1 with TRBJ1-1, with D possibly matching TRBD1 (5 bases). The germline CDR1 and CDR2 sequences are MNHNS and SASEGT. The CDR3 runs 14 residues.

The chain recombines TRBV27 with TRBJ1-1, with 9 bases that match TRBD1. Germline values: CDR1 MNHEY, CDR2 SMNVEV (reference sequence). The V and J ends lost 4 bases and 5 bases, in that order; junction bases with no gene match: 2. CDR3 length: 13 amino acids. CDR3: CASSSDRGTEAFF. Written as DNA, the CDR3 is TGTGCCAGCAGTTCCGACAGGGGGACTGAAGCTTTCTTT.

This sequence joins TRBV7-9 and TRBJ2-7; the D gene is possibly TRBD2 (6 bases). This CDR3 is built from 14 residues. Germline values: CDR1 SEHNR, CDR2 FQNEAQ (reference sequence). The germline V and J ends were trimmed by 5 bases and 4 bases, with 15 bases remaining between them. The CDR3 loop is CASSASEVQYEQYF. The CDR3 DNA follows: TGTGCCAGCAGCGCTAGCGAGGTCCAATACGAGCAGTACTTC.

The gene calls are TRBV6-1 and TRBJ1-6; 7 bases align to TRBD1. The CDR3 is made up of 16 amino acids. The V gene's germline CDR1 is MNHNS and CDR2 SASEGT. Trimming took 3 bases from V and 9 from J; bases not matched to a gene: 11. CDR3 nucleotides: TGTGCCAGCAGTGAGAGACAGGGACTTTTAGCTTCACCCCTCCACTTT. This encodes CASSERQGLLASPLHF.